The text below deals with one T cell receptor beta chain. The CDR3 sequence is 13 residues long. The V gene end was trimmed by 8 bases and the J gene end by 0 bases; junction bases not matched to a gene: 4. Looked up from germline, CDR1 is MGHDK and CDR2 is SYGVNS. The sample comes from a study of cytomegalovirus exposure and HLA in healthy donors. The PCR used 60 Vbeta and 13 Jbeta primers. The method was immunoSEQ multiplex PCR; TCRdb's version includes in-frame clones alone and lacks a portion of them. This sample carries under 150,000 clones, just under 85% of them seen once, and the ten largest clones take around 4.1%.

The clonotype comes from a man between 35 and 55 years old in good health and CMV-seropositive. Input material: PBMCs. This sequence joins TRBV25-1 and TRBJ2-7, with 7 bases lining up with TRBD2. CDR3 region: CASESGGSYEQYF. The CDR3 bases are TGTGCCAGCGAGTCGGGGGGCTCCTACGAGCAGTACTTC.